The entry below describes one T cell receptor (beta chain). Its antigen is not identified. V lost 4 bases, J lost 11 bases, and 11 bases lay in between. The CDR3 totals 11 residues. Germline loops: CDR1 MNHNS, CDR2 SASEGT. Researchers ran the PCR with 60 Vbeta and 13 Jbeta primers. Using immunoSEQ multiplex PCR, the repertoire was profiled, and TCRdb retains in-frame clones only, with some absent. The data show about 93,000 clones, 82% seen once. It was healthy bone marrow donors who served as donors. The data were taken from a study of cytomegalovirus exposure and HLA in healthy donors. Overall study results and limits: Accounts indicate the classifier identified cytomegalovirus status with strong specificity and sensitivity. Certain sequence variants were highly shared and formed a cluster, and this cluster was likely a sequencing artifact. In a later analysis, across HLA loci, associated TCR counts were highest for DRB1, lowest for HLA-C.

The sequence came from a man aged 45-65 years in good health and CMV-seronegative. V and J are TRBV6-1 and TRBJ1-2; D unresolved. Sequenced: PBMCs. The DNA for the CDR3 is TGTGCCAGCAGTGGATACAGCCCGTACACCTTC. It encodes CASSGYSPYTF.